The present T cell receptor beta chain was sequenced within a study of chemoradiotherapy in HPV16-positive cancers (dated by TCRdb to 2022 to 2024). A note on the overall study: Candidate HPV-specific T-cell clones and common TCR motifs were defined through functional T-cell assays on cells from a couple of HPV16-positive patients. Whether T-cell immunity against the HPV oncoproteins E6 and E7 changes during chemoradiotherapy and whether survival is affected by this immunity were examined in the study. The candidate HPV-specific TCRs and motifs were subsequently tracked in TCR repertoires obtained from about 79 patients with HPV-related cancers.

In the germline V gene, CDR1 corresponds to SGHTA and CDR2 to FQGNSA. Relative to germline, V is missing 1 base and J is missing 7 bases, with 9 bases of the junction outside any gene match. Measured from the cysteine to the phenylalanine, the CDR3 is 16 residues long. Only the CDR3 region is kept as DNA, spanning 48 bases read in frame from base 1. Repertoires were sampled multiple times during chemoradiotherapy, which allowed clonal expansion in the tumor microenvironment to be followed. A note on this clone: No cognate antigen has been identified for it. No base-level quality is on record; no much larger clone is a single base apart.

Beyond this particular receptor, the publication reports: Improved recurrence-free survival in HPV16-positive patients was associated with expansion of HPV-responsive T cells during chemoradiotherapy. Expansion of candidate HPV-specific clones and E7-related TCR motifs was observed in the tumor microenvironment during treatment, whereas no such expansion was observed for non-HPV-specific T cells. The functional definition of HPV-specific T cells was derived from only a couple of HPV16-positive patients, and the survival association was reported for HPV16-positive patients.

Libraries were made using the immunoSEQ multiplex PCR assay. Drawn from immuneACCESS, this table holds only the in-frame rearrangements with V and J called that TCRdb kept. Clones are partly lost; checked studies trace under half to an unresolved V gene and leave the rest unexplained. The sample records thousands of clones, around 80% of which are singletons. The ten largest clones capture over 5.5% of the sample. This sample comprised tumor tissue, obtained from a patient who underwent chemoradiotherapy. This TCR was sampled from a human donor with HPV-associated anogenital cancer. The V gene is TRBV7-2 and the J gene is TRBJ1-4; TRBD1 aligns with 7 central bases. The DNA is as follows: TGTGCCAGCAGCTTAGATTCACGACAGGGTGGTGAAAAACTGTTTTTT. This codes for CASSLDSRQGGEKLFF. Outside the CDR3, residues come from the reference TRBV7-2 and TRBJ1-4 proteins, so the full variable domain is: GAGVSQSPSNKVTEKGKDVELRCDPISGHTALYWYRQSLGQGLEFLIYFQGNSAPDKSGLPSDRFSAERTGGSVSTLTIQRTQQEDSAVYLCASSLDSRQGGEKLFFGSGTQLSVL.